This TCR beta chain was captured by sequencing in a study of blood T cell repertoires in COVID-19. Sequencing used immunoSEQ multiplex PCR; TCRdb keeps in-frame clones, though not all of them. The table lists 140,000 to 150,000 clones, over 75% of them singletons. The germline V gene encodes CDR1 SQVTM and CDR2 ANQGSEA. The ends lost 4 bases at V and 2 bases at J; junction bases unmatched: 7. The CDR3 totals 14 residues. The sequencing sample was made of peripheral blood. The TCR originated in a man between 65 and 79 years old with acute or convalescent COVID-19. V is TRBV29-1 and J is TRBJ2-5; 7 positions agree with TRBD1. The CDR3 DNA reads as TGCAGCGTTGGAGAGACAGGGACGCAAGAGACCCAGTACTTC. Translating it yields CSVGETGTQETQYF.